The entry that follows covers one T cell receptor (beta chain) sequence. The data originate from a study of blood T cell repertoires in COVID-19. The wider study: COVID-19 samples collected from the United States, Italy and Spain covered acute and convalescent phases. PBMCs, B-cell-depleted T cells, or T cells provided the cDNA or gDNA that made up the material.

Here immunoSEQ multiplex PCR was the method, and the copy in TCRdb shows in-frame clones only, minus some. There are around 200,000 clones in the sample; approximately 87% occur only once, and 2.2% lies in the top ten. The ends lost 5 bases at V and 10 bases at J; junction bases unmatched: 10. Germline V gives CDR1 SGHTA, CDR2 FQGNSA. The length of the CDR3 is 16 residues. The clonotype originates from a woman aged 50 to 65 with acute or convalescent COVID-19. This rearrangement joins TRBV7-2 to TRBJ2-1, with 14 bases that match TRBD2. The material sequenced was peripheral blood. As DNA, the CDR3 is TGTGCCAGCAGCGCACCGGGACTAGCGGGAGCGGACGAGCAGTTCTTC. This encodes CASSAPGLAGADEQFF.